Presented here are 23 T cell receptor beta chains from one specimen sequenced in a study of T cells after posttransplantation cyclophosphamide. Clones were read by immunoSEQ multiplex PCR, and TCRdb kept only the in-frame ones, dropping some. The sample holds about 6,900 clones; approximately 97% are singletons and the top ten take less than 0.55%. Sequenced material: naive CD8+ T cells sorted from PBMCs. The receptors shown here come from a woman under 40 in good health and a related stem cell transplant donor.

V usage is TRBV4-3 and J usage is TRBJ2-7, with D possibly being TRBD2 (5 bases). The CDR3 sequence is 14 residues long. The ends were cut back, 0 bases at V and 2 bases at J, with 8 bases in the middle. The germline CDR1 and CDR2 sequences are LGHNA and YSLEER. CDR3 coding DNA: TGCGCCAGCAGCCAAGATGGGAGCACCTACGAGCAGTACTTC. As protein: CASSQDGSTYEQYF.

The chain has TRBV10-3 and TRBJ2-3; 14 bases fit TRBD2. The J segment lost 5 bases and the V segment lost 11 bases, leaving 3 bases of the junction unmatched. Germline V CDR1 and CDR2: ENHRY, SYGVKD. The CDR3 has 13 amino acids. CDR3 region: CASGLAGEDTQYF. CDR3 bases: TGTGCCTCGGGACTAGCGGGAGAAGATACGCAGTATTTT.

The rearrangement links TRBV28 to TRBJ1-5; TRBD1 matches 7 bases. The V gene's germline CDR1 is MDHEN and CDR2 SYDVKM. The CDR3 has 15 residues. After removal of 5 bases from V and 7 bases from J, the junction contained 11 bases not matched to a gene. Here the CDR3 reads CASSRSTGLHQPQHF. In nucleotides, the CDR3 is TGTGCCAGCAGTCGGTCGACAGGGCTCCACCAGCCCCAGCATTTT.

The gene calls are TRBV7-9 and TRBJ2-3; D is possibly TRBD1 (5 bases). Looked up from germline, CDR1 is SEHNR and CDR2 is FQNEAQ (reference sequence). Trimming shortened V by 3 bases and J by 6 bases, and 13 bases separated the two germline ends. The CDR3 covers 14 residues. The CDR3 sequence: CASSFLDTSDTQYF. In DNA, the CDR3 is TGTGCCAGCAGCTTTCTGGACACCTCGGATACGCAGTATTTT.

V gene TRBV19 combines with J gene TRBJ1-2; no reliable D call. V was trimmed by 6 bases and J by 3 bases, leaving 11 bases between them. The CDR3 runs 13 residues. Germline CDR1 and CDR2: LNHDA and SQIVND (reference sequence). CDR3 amino acids: CASSFQAYYGYTF. CDR3 coding DNA: TGTGCCAGTAGCTTCCAGGCCTACTATGGCTACACCTTC.

The chain is built from TRBV7-9 and TRBJ2-3; tentatively, D is TRBD2 (6 bases). The ends were cut back, 5 bases at V and 4 bases at J, with 16 bases in the middle. Germline-derived CDR1 and CDR2 are SEHNR and FQNEAQ (reference sequence). CDR3 length: 15 amino acids. The CDR3 protein is CASSPPGGEADTQYF. As DNA, the CDR3 is TGTGCCAGCAGCCCGCCCGGCGGGGAGGCAGATACGCAGTATTTT.

The genes are TRBV13 and TRBJ1-2; D remains ambiguous. The CDR3 is made up of 13 amino acids. Trimming removed 2 bases from V and 6 bases from J, with 10 bases in between. The germline V gene has CDR1 PRHDT and CDR2 FYEKMQ (reference sequence). The CDR3: CASSLMLEDGYTF. CDR3 bases: TGTGCCAGCAGCTTAATGCTGGAGGATGGCTACACCTTC. Full variable domain (rest looked up from reference TRBV13 and TRBJ1-2): AAGVIQSPRHLIKEKRETATLKCYPIPRHDTVYWYQQGPGQDPQFLISFYEKMQSDKGSIPDRFSAQQFSDYHSELNMSSLELGDSALYFCASSLMLEDGYTFGSGTRLTVV.

The V call is TRBV5-5, the J call TRBJ2-7; D might be TRBD1 (5 bases). Between the trimmed V and J ends, which lost 4 bases and 3 bases, there was a span of 8 bases. The germline V gene encodes CDR1 SGHKS and CDR2 YYEKEE (reference sequence). This CDR3 has 12 amino acids. The CDR3 nucleotides read TGTGCCAGCAGCCAGGGTCTCTACGAGCAGTACTTC. This translates into CASSQGLYEQYF.

This rearrangement joins TRBV6-4 to TRBJ1-1, with TRBD1 as a possible D gene (5 bases). Germline loops: CDR1 MRHNA, CDR2 SNTAGT. The germline V and J ends were trimmed by 3 bases and 1 base, with 6 bases remaining between them. The CDR3 spans 13 residues. CDR3: CASSEGENTEAFF. The CDR3 bases are TGTGCCAGCAGTGAAGGGGAGAACACTGAAGCTTTCTTT.

The chain has TRBV6-5 and TRBJ2-7; a weak D match, TRBD1 (5 bases). Germline lookup yields CDR1 MNHEY and CDR2 SVGAGI. With 6 bases removed from V and 3 bases from J, the gap between germline ends came to 6 bases. The CDR3 totals 11 residues. The CDR3 region has the DNA TGTGCCAGCAGCGACAGCTACGAGCAGTACTTC. Its translation is CASSDSYEQYF.

This chain uses TRBV19 with TRBJ1-1; 12 nucleotides match TRBD1. With V trimmed by 4 bases and J by 5 bases, 11 bases remained unmatched. The CDR3 sequence is 17 residues long. Germline V CDR1 and CDR2: LNHDA, SQIVND (reference sequence). CDR3 region: CASSTPRDRGLETEAFF. CDR3 bases: TGTGCCAGTAGTACCCCTCGGGACAGGGGGCTGGAGACTGAAGCTTTCTTT.

This clone was counted once. Other DNA sequences from this sample encode an identical CDR3 as well. The rearrangement uses TRBV27 and TRBJ1-6; TRBD1 matches at 8 bases. The CDR3 is made up of 15 amino acids. Trimming took 5 bases from V and 6 from J; bases not matched to a gene: 6. Germline V gives CDR1 MNHEY, CDR2 SMNVEV (reference sequence). CDR3: CASSHGQGANSPLHF. CDR3 DNA: TGTGCCAGCAGTCACGGACAGGGAGCTAATTCACCCCTCCACTTT.

The chain has TRBV12-5 and TRBJ1-5; 7 bases map to TRBD1. CDR1 is LGHNT, CDR2 FRNRAP, per germline. J was trimmed by 4 bases and V by 0 bases; bases with no gene match: 3. The CDR3 runs to 15 residues. The CDR3, as DNA: TGTGCTAGTGGTTTGGTGCAGGGGGTAAATCAGCCCCAGCATTTT. Its protein is CASGLVQGVNQPQHF.

The chain employs TRBV27 and TRBJ1-2; 7 bases match TRBD1. J was trimmed by 6 bases and V by 6 bases; bases with no gene match: 4. Germline values: CDR1 MNHEY, CDR2 SMNVEV (reference sequence). This CDR3 has 12 residues. The CDR3 region is CASRSGGNGYTF. In DNA form, the CDR3 reads TGTGCCAGCAGGTCAGGGGGTAATGGCTACACCTTC.

V usage is TRBV7-8 and J usage is TRBJ2-3; TRBD2 agrees at 11 bases. This CDR3 has 17 residues. V lost 2 bases, J lost 2 bases, and 6 bases stayed unmatched. Per the germline V gene, CDR1 is SGHVS and CDR2 is FQNEAQ. The CDR3 bases are TGTGCCAGCAGCTTATATCTAGCGGGGGGTGACACAGATACGCAGTATTTT. Protein sequence: CASSLYLAGGDTDTQYF.

V gene TRBV29-1 combines with J gene TRBJ1-1; D gene uncertain. The CDR3 is made up of 11 amino acids. The germline V gene encodes CDR1 SQVTM and CDR2 ANQGSEA. Trimming removed 2 bases from V and 1 base from J, with 2 bases in between. CDR3 in DNA: TGCAGCGTTGAACAGAACACTGAAGCTTTCTTT. Translated: CSVEQNTEAFF.

The table lists this clone with a count of one. The chain links TRBV27 to TRBJ2-5; D is possibly TRBD2 (5 bases). The tail of the sequence fits TRBJ2-7 better, so the J call may be wrong. The CDR3 spans 13 residues. Germline CDR1 MNHEY, CDR2 SMNVEV (reference sequence). The CDR3 loop is CASSKYVGSEQYF. DNA for the CDR3: TGTGCCAGCAGTAAATATGTGGGGAGCGAGCAGTACTTC.

The V call is TRBV7-9, the J call TRBJ1-2; D not resolved. Per the germline V gene, CDR1 is SEHNR and CDR2 is FQNEAQ (reference sequence). The CDR3 contains 16 residues. V gave up 5 bases and J gave up 0 bases, with 16 bases separating them. DNA of the CDR3: TGTGCCAGCAGCGGCCACCAGGCGACACCTAACTATGGCTACACCTTC. Translating it yields CASSGHQATPNYGYTF. The whole variable domain, filled in from reference TRBV7-9 and TRBJ1-2, reads DTGVSQNPRHKITKRGQNVTFRCDPISEHNRLYWYRQTLGQGPEFLTYFQNEAQLEKSRLLSDRFSAERPKGSFSTLEIQRTEQGDSAMYLCASSGHQATPNYGYTFGSGTRLTVV.

This chain joins TRBV7-9 and TRBJ2-5; 11 bases map to TRBD2. Germline CDR1 SEHNR, CDR2 FQNEAQ (reference sequence). With 5 bases clipped from V and 0 bases from J, the junction kept 11 bases outside the gene matches. This CDR3 comprises 18 residues. CDR3 residues: CASSPYPSGGQYQETQYF. CDR3 nucleotide sequence: TGTGCCAGCAGCCCCTACCCTAGCGGGGGGCAGTACCAAGAGACCCAGTACTTC.

The V and J genes are TRBV6-5 and TRBJ2-5; a possible D gene is TRBD2 (5 bases). Germline assignment: CDR1 MNHEY and CDR2 SVGAGI. This CDR3 has 15 residues. V was shortened by 0 bases and J by 5 bases, with 13 bases between the two germline ends. The DNA of the CDR3 is TGTGCCAGCAGTTACTCTTCGGAGGACGGCGAGACCCAGTACTTC. It is translated as CASSYSSEDGETQYF.

The table lists this clone with a count of one. This chain uses TRBV27 with TRBJ2-7; TRBD1 agrees at 8 bases. The length of the CDR3 is 14 residues. V gave up 7 bases and J gave up 6 bases; unmatched junction bases: 11. From germline, CDR1 is MNHEY and CDR2 SMNVEV (reference sequence). This CDR3 reads CASTWAGGLGEQYF. For the CDR3, the DNA is TGTGCCAGCACGTGGGCAGGGGGCCTCGGCGAGCAGTACTTC.

This chain links TRBV19 with TRBJ1-6, with unresolved D. CDR1 is LNHDA and CDR2 is SQIVND in the germline V gene (reference sequence). CDR3 length: 16 residues. The ends were cut back, 5 bases at V and 0 bases at J, with 11 bases in the middle. The CDR3 nucleotides read TGTGCCAGTAGTGAGGAAAGGAGCTCCTATAATTCACCCCTCCACTTT. As protein: CASSEERSSYNSPLHF.

The V gene is TRBV6-5, the J gene TRBJ2-7; D is perhaps TRBD2 (7 bases). The ends were cut back, 8 bases at V and 0 bases at J, with 14 bases in the middle. In germline, CDR1 is MNHEY, CDR2 SVGAGI. This CDR3 spans 14 amino acids. In nucleotides, the CDR3 is TGTGCCAGCCGAAGGGGGGGGAGCTCCTACGAGCAGTACTTC. Translation gives CASRRGGSSYEQYF.